This paragraph reports one TCR beta chain. Its antigen is undetermined. The V gene's germline CDR1 is SGHRS and CDR2 YFSETQ. Trimming left V 2 bases short and J 8 bases short, with 14 bases between. CDR3 length: 14 amino acids. The data originate from a study of regulatory and conventional T cells in RAG deficiency. Whole-study results and caveats: These Omenn syndrome Treg sorts may hold peripherally activated cells instead. In Omenn syndrome, Treg and Tconv repertoires overlapped >90%. Shannon entropy was markedly lower and Simpson indices higher in RAG-deficient patients than control T-cell subsets.

Sequencing used immunoSEQ multiplex PCR; TCRdb keeps in-frame clones, though not all of them. The sample lists more than 30,000 clones; over 80% were seen once. The same specimen was also included in a second study, on regulatory T cells. That report notes: Amplification used 52 TRBV primers and 13 TRBJ primers.

The J gene is TRBJ2-1, the V gene TRBV5-1; D gene unclear. The sequencing sample was made of CD8+ T cells sorted from blood. The sequence derives from a human donor in good health. DNA for the CDR3: TGCGCCAGCAGCTTAGTCCCACTGGGCGATGAGCAGTTCTTC. Translation gives CASSLVPLGDEQFF.